These 24 T cell receptor beta chains originate from one sample sequenced in a study of blood T cell repertoires in COVID-19. Only in-frame clones appear in the TCRdb table, and some are missing; sequencing was by immunoSEQ multiplex PCR. The table has hundreds of thousands of clones, approximately 81% seen once. Material for sequencing was PBMCs or T cells enriched from blood (not recorded which). The receptors stem from a young woman who had been exposed to COVID-19.

The chain recombines TRBV28 with TRBJ1-6; 7 bases agree with TRBD1. The CDR3 runs to 15 residues. J was trimmed by 8 bases and V by 5 bases; bases with no gene match: 9. Germline V CDR1 and CDR2: MDHEN, SYDVKM. CDR3 in DNA: TGTGCCAGCAGTCCTTCGGACAGGCAGGATTCACCCCTCCACTTT. Amino acid sequence: CASSPSDRQDSPLHF.

This CDR3 reads CASSVGVGGGGSYNEQFF. The CDR3 DNA reads TGTGCCAGCAGCGTAGGGGTCGGTGGCGGGGGATCCTACAATGAGCAGTTCTTC. This rearrangement joins TRBV9 to TRBJ2-1; TRBD2 matches 7 bases. This CDR3 is 18 amino acids long. J was trimmed by 1 base and V by 0 bases; bases with no gene match: 10. The germline gives CDR1 SGDLS, CDR2 YYNGEE.

The genes are TRBV19 and TRBJ1-1, with unresolved D. Trimming removed 5 bases at V and 5 bases at J, with 12 bases between. The CDR3 is made up of 13 amino acids. The germline V gene encodes CDR1 LNHDA and CDR2 SQIVND (reference sequence). CDR3 DNA sequence: TGTGCCAGTAGTGTGAAATGGAGGACTGAAGCTTTCTTT. Translated, it gives CASSVKWRTEAFF.

The chain is built from TRBV28 and TRBJ1-4; 12 nucleotides match TRBD1. CDR1 and CDR2 (germline): MDHEN, SYDVKM. V trimming: 11 bases; J trimming: 4 bases; junction bases outside the gene matches: 14. The CDR3 length is 17 residues. The CDR3 sequence is CAGSTGTGGGNNEKLFF. The CDR3 nucleotides read TGTGCCGGGTCGACCGGGACAGGGGGCGGTAATAATGAAAAACTGTTTTTT.

Worth noting for this clone: Other nucleotide sequences from this sample produce the same CDR3. V is TRBV30 and J is TRBJ2-6; D gene unclear. CDR1 and CDR2 (germline): GTSNPN, SVGIG (reference sequence). The germline V and J ends were trimmed by 4 bases and 2 bases, with 3 bases remaining between them. This CDR3 is 12 amino acids long. The CDR3 sequence is CAWTAGANVLTF. As DNA, the CDR3 is TGTGCCTGGACTGCTGGGGCCAACGTCCTGACTTTC.

A single count supports this clone. V usage is TRBV19 and J usage is TRBJ2-1; 9 nucleotides line up with TRBD2. CDR1 is LNHDA, CDR2 SQIVND, per germline (reference sequence). CDR3 length: 15 residues. The ends lost 6 bases at V and 7 bases at J; junction bases unmatched: 10. The CDR3 sequence is CASRGISSGKNEQFF. As DNA, the CDR3 is TGTGCCAGTAGGGGGATATCTAGCGGGAAAAATGAGCAGTTCTTC.

This clone was counted a single time. This chain connects TRBV29-1 to TRBJ2-4, with 8 positions matching TRBD1. Germline CDR1 and CDR2: SQVTM and ANQGSEA. This CDR3 contains 14 residues. With 6 bases clipped from V and 1 base from J, the junction kept 5 bases outside the gene matches. The CDR3: CSVITGGAKNIQYF. CDR3 DNA sequence: TGCAGCGTAATTACAGGGGGGGCCAAAAACATTCAGTACTTC.

The genes are TRBV7-2 and TRBJ2-3; D not resolved. The germline gives CDR1 SGHTA, CDR2 FQGNSA. The CDR3 is 12 amino acids. Trimming shortened V by 6 bases and J by 2 bases, and 6 bases separated the two germline ends. CDR3 coding DNA: TGTGCCAGCAGACGCGTCACAGATACGCAGTATTTT. Protein product: CASRRVTDTQYF.

V usage is TRBV2 and J usage is TRBJ2-5; maybe TRBD2 (6 bases). Trimming pared 3 bases from V and 3 bases from J, leaving 11 bases between. Germline V gene sequence: CDR1 SNHLY, CDR2 FYNNEI. The CDR3 runs 14 residues. CDR3 residues: CASSEGGLEETQYF. CDR3 in DNA: TGTGCCAGCAGTGAGGGGGGACTGGAAGAGACCCAGTACTTC.

The rearrangement uses TRBV9 and TRBJ2-2; TRBD2 agrees at 10 bases. The germline CDR1 and CDR2 sequences are SGDLS and YYNGEE. After removal of 4 bases from V and 4 bases from J, the junction contained 4 bases not matched to a gene. The CDR3 length is 15 residues. CDR3 amino acids: CASSTRTSGTGELFF. CDR3 bases: TGTGCCAGCAGCACCCGGACTAGCGGCACCGGGGAGCTGTTTTTT.

This chain uses TRBV4-1 with TRBJ1-1; TRBD1 agrees at 7 bases. With 4 bases clipped from V and 4 bases from J, the junction kept 3 bases outside the gene matches. The CDR3 sequence is 13 residues long. Germline V gene sequence: CDR1 MGHRA, CDR2 YSYEKL. Here the CDR3 DNA reads TGCGCCAGCAGCCTACAGGGGAGCACTGAAGCTTTCTTT. This translates into CASSLQGSTEAFF.

The chain carries TRBV9 and TRBJ1-2; tentatively, D is TRBD1 (5 bases). CDR3 length: 15 residues. V was cut by 0 bases and J by 1 base, with 10 bases left in between. Per germline, CDR1 SGDLS and CDR2 YYNGEE. CDR3 sequence reads: CASSVAQDFNYGYTF. The CDR3 coding sequence is TGTGCCAGCAGCGTAGCACAGGATTTTAACTATGGCTACACCTTC.

The V gene is TRBV7-9, the J gene TRBJ2-5, with D perhaps matching TRBD2 (6 bases). The V gene's germline CDR1 is SEHNR and CDR2 FQNEAQ (reference sequence). The CDR3 has 14 residues. The V and J ends lost 2 bases and 1 base respectively, with 8 bases between them. This chain's CDR3 is CASSLWGVQETQYF. Written as DNA, the CDR3 is TGTGCCAGCAGCTTATGGGGGGTCCAAGAGACCCAGTACTTC.

J is TRBJ1-6 and V is TRBV6-5; 7 bases agree with TRBD1. The germline CDR1 and CDR2 sequences are MNHEY and SVGAGI. The CDR3 contains 16 residues. The V gene end was trimmed by 4 bases and the J gene end by 8 bases; junction bases not matched to a gene: 11. The CDR3 sequence is CASSFKGAGLYSPLHF. DNA of the CDR3: TGTGCCAGCAGTTTCAAGGGGGCAGGGTTGTATTCACCCCTCCACTTT.

The genes are TRBV28 and TRBJ1-3; D is perhaps TRBD1 (5 bases). The V end was cut by 3 bases, the J end by 3 bases, with 12 bases between. In germline, CDR1 is MDHEN, CDR2 SYDVKM. The CDR3 spans 15 residues. This chain's CDR3 is CASSFRRRGGNTIYF. CDR3 bases: TGTGCCAGCAGTTTCAGGAGGAGGGGTGGAAACACCATATATTTT.

This clone was observed once. The chain combines TRBV18 with TRBJ1-5, with D unclear. Germline CDR1 is KGHSH and CDR2 is LQKENI. This CDR3 has 14 amino acids. Trimming left V 3 bases short and J 0 bases short, with 6 bases between. The chain's CDR3 is CASSPLSSNQPQHF. The CDR3 DNA follows: TGTGCCAGCTCACCCCTCAGTAGCAATCAGCCCCAGCATTTT.

The rearrangement uses TRBV7-3 and TRBJ2-1; TRBD2 matches at 14 bases. Germline V gene data show CDR1 as SGHTA and CDR2 as FQGTGA. The V and J ends lost 5 bases and 8 bases, in that order; junction bases with no gene match: 5. The CDR3 loop spans 15 amino acids. The CDR3 sequence is CASSSGTSGSYEQFF. CDR3 nucleotide sequence: TGTGCCAGCAGCAGCGGGACTAGCGGGAGCTATGAGCAGTTCTTC.

This chain uses TRBV7-5 with TRBJ2-7; whether TRBD2, the table's D call, matches the DNA was not checked. TRBV7-5 is marked as a pseudogene. The CDR3 is 15 residues long. CDR3 amino acids: CIQMAGLGISYEQYF. CDR3 DNA: TGTATCCAAATGGCGGGACTAGGAATATCCTACGAGCAGTACTTC.

The chain uses TRBV4-1 and TRBJ2-3, with TRBD2 matching 7 bases. Germline loops: CDR1 MGHRA, CDR2 YSYEKL. The CDR3 extends over 17 amino acids. J was trimmed by 6 bases and V by 4 bases; bases with no gene match: 16. The CDR3 reads CASSPDAGDGWEDTQYF. CDR3 DNA: TGCGCCAGCAGCCCCGACGCGGGGGATGGGTGGGAGGATACGCAGTATTTT.

A few counts support this clone. The V call is TRBV5-1, the J call TRBJ2-3; 7 bases align to TRBD2. This CDR3 region has 15 residues. V lost 0 bases, J lost 1 base, and 2 bases stayed unmatched. Germline V gives CDR1 SGHRS, CDR2 YFSETQ. Written as DNA, the CDR3 is TGCGCCAGCAGCTTGGAGCGGGGCCGCACAGATACGCAGTATTTT. Its translation is CASSLERGRTDTQYF.

This clone was seen more than once but under ten times. The chain is built from TRBV5-8 and TRBJ2-5, with D possibly being TRBD2 (6 bases). In germline, CDR1 is SGHTS, CDR2 YDEGEE. The CDR3 contains 12 residues. With 7 bases removed from V and 5 bases from J, the gap between germline ends came to 12 bases. For the CDR3, the DNA is TGTGCCAGCCGACGGGAGAGGGAGACCCAGTACTTC. Amino acid sequence: CASRRERETQYF.

V and J are TRBV10-3 and TRBJ1-4, with 7 bases lining up with TRBD1. Looked up from germline, CDR1 is ENHRY and CDR2 is SYGVKD. The V gene end was trimmed by 3 bases and the J gene end by 6 bases; junction bases not matched to a gene: 7. This CDR3 region has 15 residues. The CDR3: CAISDSTGMDEKLFF. As DNA, the CDR3 is TGTGCCATCAGTGATTCGACAGGGATGGATGAAAAACTGTTTTTT.

This clone came up once. This chain connects TRBV4-1 to TRBJ2-3, with 9 bases matching TRBD1. The CDR3 is 17 residues long. CDR1 is MGHRA and CDR2 is YSYEKL in the germline V gene. V shed 0 bases and J 4 bases; nucleotides not matched to a gene: 8. The CDR3 loop reads CASSQEGPTGGSDTQYF. For the CDR3, the DNA is TGCGCCAGCAGCCAAGAAGGTCCGACAGGGGGATCAGATACGCAGTATTTT.

The rearrangement uses TRBV4-1 and TRBJ2-1; the match to TRBD2 covers 9 bases. Germline CDR1 and CDR2: MGHRA and YSYEKL. This CDR3 comprises 19 residues. V was clipped by 3 bases and J by 2 bases; unmatched bases: 14. As DNA, the CDR3 is TGCGCCAGCAGCCATTTTCAGGGTGGCCTAGCGGGGACCTACAATGAGCAGTTCTTC. Protein sequence: CASSHFQGGLAGTYNEQFF.